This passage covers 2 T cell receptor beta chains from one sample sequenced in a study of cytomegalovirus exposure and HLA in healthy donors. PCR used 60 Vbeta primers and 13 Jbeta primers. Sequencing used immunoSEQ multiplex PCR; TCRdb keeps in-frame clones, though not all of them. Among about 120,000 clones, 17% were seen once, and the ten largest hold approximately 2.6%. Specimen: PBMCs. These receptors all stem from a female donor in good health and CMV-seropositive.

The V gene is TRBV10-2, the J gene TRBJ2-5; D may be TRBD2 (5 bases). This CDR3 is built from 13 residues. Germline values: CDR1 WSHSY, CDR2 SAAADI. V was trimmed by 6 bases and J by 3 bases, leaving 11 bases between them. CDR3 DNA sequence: TGCGCCAGCAGAATTGGGCGGGAAGAGACCCAGTACTTC. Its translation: CASRIGREETQYF.

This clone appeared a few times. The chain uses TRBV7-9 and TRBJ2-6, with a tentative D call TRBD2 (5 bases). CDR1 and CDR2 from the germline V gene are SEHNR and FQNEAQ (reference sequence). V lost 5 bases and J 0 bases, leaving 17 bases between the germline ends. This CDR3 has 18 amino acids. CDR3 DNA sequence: TGTGCCAGCAGCCAGCGGAGTTCCCTTCACTCTGGGGCCAACGTCCTGACTTTC. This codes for CASSQRSSLHSGANVLTF.